The T cell receptor beta chain under discussion was sequenced for a study of a mutant IDH1 vaccine in newly diagnosed glioma. Study details: Standard pretreatment was either radiotherapy, temozolomide, or, for most, radiochemotherapy with temozolomide.

Germline V gives CDR1 MNHNS, CDR2 SASEGT. This CDR3 contains 15 residues. V lost 6 bases to trimming and J lost 4 bases; unmatched junction nucleotides: 4. The table came from immunoSEQ multiplex PCR; TCRdb's copy has only in-frame clones and leaves some out. The top ten clones hold approximately 20% of a sample with tens of thousands of clones, approximately 78% of them seen once. The time point: baseline, week 1 (first vaccination visit). Stated treatment: pre-vaccination baseline after standard-of-care therapy. There were new WHO grade 3 or 4 astrocytomas in the donors, and these were IDH1-mutant and ATRX-lost.

V gene TRBV6-1 combines with J gene TRBJ2-2, with 11 bases that match TRBD1. The clonotype was recovered from a young man with glioma. Material: PBMCs, obtained from a glioma patient treated with radiotherapy, temozolomide or both. CDR3 in DNA: TGTGCCAGCAGCGCCGGGACAGGGGGCACCGGGGAGCTGTTTTTT. Its protein product is CASSAGTGGTGELFF.